This record looks at one T cell receptor beta chain sequence and its context. Its target is not known. From RNA transcripts, TCR beta CDR3 regions were amplified. TCR CDR3 underwent first-round RT-PCR with the HTBI primer set. MiXCR was run by TCRdb on the multiplex PCR reads, yielding one entry per CDR3 protein. The sample lists around 250,000 distinct CDR3 sequences; less than 15% were seen once. This entry is derived from a study of T cells in Graves' hyperthyroidism and ophthalmopathy. Per germline, CDR1 KGHSH and CDR2 LQKENI. The CDR3 is made up of 17 amino acids. J gave up 4 bases and V 4 bases, and 13 bases lay outside the gene matches. Study-wide results and limits: Most thyroid clonotypes expanded above 0.001 appeared in blood too.

The sequencing input was blood. The rearrangement links TRBV18 to TRBJ1-2, with 9 bases fitting TRBD1. This clonotype was obtained from a woman aged 40-49 years with Graves' hyperthyroidism that later progressed to Graves' ophthalmopathy. The CDR3 here is CASSLRYRDREPYGYTF. CDR3 nucleotides: TGTGCCAGCTCACTACGGTATCGGGACAGGGAGCCCTATGGCTACACCTTC.